This T cell receptor (beta chain) was captured by sequencing in a study of beta chain features in type 1 diabetes. About this clone itself: What it binds is not known.

Notes on the study in general: For patients and controls alike, PCR might favor shorter templates to the same degree. Within the patient group, naive, central memory and Treg TCRB repertoires appeared more similar to each other than within healthy donors. Moderately but significantly shorter TCRB CDR3s were found in Type 1 diabetes patients in all four CD4+ subsets.

The CDR3 has 13 residues. The J segment lost 10 bases and the V segment lost 3 bases, leaving 5 bases of the junction unmatched. Germline CDR1 MDHEN, CDR2 SYDVKM. Averaging about 116 mL, one heparinised blood draw came from each individual donor. Sequenced material consisted of expressed TCRB transcripts (all of the isolated RNA was reverse transcribed). The protocol was immunoSEQ multiplex PCR, while the TCRdb copy is restricted to in-frame clones and leaves out a portion. The sample includes 400,000 or so clones, approximately 12% seen only once; the top ten take over 0.008%. The V call is TRBV28, the J call TRBJ1-2; 10 bases agree with TRBD1. The TCR was taken from a woman aged 18-35 years with type 1 diabetes. Material: naive CD4+ T cells from blood. CDR3 protein: CASSFGQGVYYTF. The CDR3 DNA reads as TGTGCCAGCAGTTTCGGACAGGGGGTTTACTACACCTTC.